Following are 28 T cell receptor beta chains from one sample sequenced in a study of shared clonotypes between healthy human individuals (TCRdb year 2020). Libraries were prepared through the immunoSEQ multiplex PCR assay. In its TCRdb copy, this immuneACCESS table keeps in-frame sequences only and misses some clones. Where compared with another copy, unresolved V genes explain less than half of these, and the others have no known cause. In all, the sample holds about half a million clones, and around 80% of those were seen once. Around 12% of the sample lies in the top ten. Sequenced sample: PBMCs. Receptor source: a woman between 35 and 50 years old in good health. Some clones in this sample may be carry-over from other donors' samples.

The J gene is TRBJ1-2, the V gene TRBV27; D not certain. The CDR3 covers 15 residues. Trimming left V 4 bases short and J 4 bases short, with 16 bases between. Germline values: CDR1 MNHEY, CDR2 SMNVEV (reference sequence). The CDR3 region is CASSSRTGRFYGYTF. The DNA of the CDR3 is TGTGCCAGCAGTTCAAGGACCGGACGGTTCTATGGCTACACCTTC.

The chain links TRBV5-4 to TRBJ1-6, with D uncertain. The ends were cut back, 3 bases at V and 14 bases at J, with 15 bases in the middle. Germline V lookup: CDR1 SGHNT, CDR2 YYREEE (reference sequence). This CDR3 has 13 residues. The CDR3 reads CASSSGRDGSLHF. The CDR3 DNA reads as TGTGCCAGCAGCTCCGGACGGGATGGATCCCTCCACTTT.

CDR3 in DNA: TGTGCCAGCAGCCAGGGACCCGCATACAATGAGCAGTTCTTC. Its translation is CASSQGPAYNEQFF. J is TRBJ2-1 and V is TRBV7-8, with D tentatively TRBD1 or TRBD2 (5 bases each). The CDR3 is made up of 14 amino acids. Trimming pared 5 bases from V and 4 bases from J, leaving 12 bases between. Germline CDR1 SGHVS, CDR2 FQNEAQ.

CDR3 sequence reads: CASKRTNTEAFF. The CDR3 DNA sequence: TGTGCCAGCAAACGGACGAACACTGAAGCTTTCTTT. The V and J genes are TRBV6-5 and TRBJ1-1; D remains ambiguous. Germline V CDR1 and CDR2: MNHEY, SVGAGI. The CDR3 covers 12 residues. V was pared by 7 bases and J by 1 base, with 7 bases between.

V gene TRBV10-2 combines with J gene TRBJ2-1; D uncertain. Germline CDR1 WSHSY, CDR2 SAAADI. The CDR3 consists of 14 residues. V lost 2 bases and J lost 10, with 15 bases in between. The CDR3 spells CASSEVGAQEEQFF. CDR3 nucleotides: TGCGCCAGCAGTGAGGTTGGAGCGCAAGAGGAGCAGTTCTTC.

This clone was seen repeatedly, ten times or more. The chain employs TRBV4-3 and TRBJ2-7, with D perhaps given as TRBD1 or TRBD2 (5 bases each). The CDR3 runs 13 residues. Germline V gives CDR1 LGHNA, CDR2 YSLEER. Trimming pared 0 bases from V and 7 bases from J, leaving 10 bases between. CDR3 amino acids: CASSQDWGIEQYF. CDR3 DNA sequence: TGCGCCAGCAGCCAAGATTGGGGGATAGAGCAGTACTTC.

The V and J genes are TRBV28 and TRBJ1-5; TRBD1 is a possible D gene (5 bases). Germline V CDR1 and CDR2: MDHEN, SYDVKM. The CDR3 is made up of 16 amino acids. The V end was cut by 3 bases, the J end by 0 bases, with 12 bases between. Written as DNA, the CDR3 is TGTGCCAGCAGTTTTCAACAGGCATATAGCAATCAGCCCCAGCATTTT. As protein: CASSFQQAYSNQPQHF.

J is TRBJ2-7 and V is TRBV14, with TRBD2 identical over 13 bases. The CDR3 is made up of 15 amino acids. The ends lost 4 bases at V and 4 bases at J; junction bases unmatched: 4. Germline loops: CDR1 SGHDN, CDR2 FVKESK. DNA of the CDR3: TGTGCCAGCAGCCTCGGGACTAGCGGGGCGTACGAGCAGTACTTC. Translation gives CASSLGTSGAYEQYF.

The chain uses TRBV30 and TRBJ1-1, with unresolved D. The germline gives CDR1 GTSNPN, CDR2 SVGIG (reference sequence). The CDR3 consists of 15 residues. Trimming removed 0 bases at V and 10 bases at J, with 21 bases between. CDR3 nucleotide sequence: TGTGCCTGGAGTGTACCGCCCGCCGGCAGACTTGGAGCTTTCTTT. Translated: CAWSVPPAGRLGAFF.

This chain uses TRBV27 with TRBJ2-5; 13 positions match TRBD2. Germline CDR1 MNHEY, CDR2 SMNVEV (reference sequence). This CDR3 has 14 residues. J lost 4 bases, V lost 5 bases, and 1 base had no gene match. This CDR3 reads CASSRLAGGETQYF. The CDR3 DNA sequence: TGTGCCAGCAGTCGACTAGCGGGAGGAGAGACCCAGTACTTC.

This clone has a single count. The V and J genes are TRBV7-9 and TRBJ2-5, with 7 positions matching TRBD1. The V segment lost 3 bases and the J segment 0 bases; nucleotides outside the gene matches: 4. Germline V gene data show CDR1 as SEHNR and CDR2 as FQNEAQ (reference sequence). The CDR3 runs 15 residues. Here the CDR3 reads CASSFGTADQETQYF. The CDR3 DNA reads as TGTGCCAGCAGCTTCGGGACAGCGGACCAAGAGACCCAGTACTTC.

V gene TRBV28 combines with J gene TRBJ1-5; 8 nucleotides align to TRBD1. This CDR3 is 17 amino acids long. The junction had 15 bases not matched to a gene; V was cut back by 6 bases and J by 5 bases. Germline V lookup: CDR1 MDHEN, CDR2 SYDVKM. The CDR3 DNA reads as TGTGCCAGCAGCACCCGGGCATTTTGGACAGGGTATCAGCCCCAGCATTTT. Amino acid sequence: CASSTRAFWTGYQPQHF. Filled out from reference TRBV28 and TRBJ1-5, the complete variable domain reads DVKVTQSSRYLVKRTGEKVFLECVQDMDHENMFWYRQDPGLGLRLIYFSYDVKMKEKGDIPEGYSVSREKKERFSLILESASTNQTSMYLCASSTRAFWTGYQPQHFGDGTRLSIL.

The chain recombines TRBV2 with TRBJ1-2; TRBD1 is a possible D gene (5 bases). CDR3 size: 14 residues. Germline values: CDR1 SNHLY, CDR2 FYNNEI. Between the trimmed V and J ends, which lost 2 bases and 8 bases, there was a span of 15 bases. CDR3 residues: CASSELYGTGGYTF. CDR3 nucleotides: TGTGCCAGCAGTGAACTTTATGGGACCGGCGGCTACACCTTC.

Notes on this clone: The sample has other DNA sequences that encode this CDR3 too. The V call is TRBV29-1, the J call TRBJ1-1; D is unclear. CDR1 SQVTM and CDR2 ANQGSEA come from the germline V gene. With 4 bases removed from V and 2 bases from J, the gap between germline ends came to 8 bases. The CDR3 consists of 12 residues. The CDR3 DNA follows: TGCAGCGTTGGACAACCTAACACTGAAGCTTTCTTT. It specifies CSVGQPNTEAFF.

The chain carries TRBV7-9 and TRBJ2-7; D is unresolved. The germline gives CDR1 SEHNR, CDR2 FQNEAQ (reference sequence). The germline V and J ends were trimmed by 4 bases and 2 bases, with 12 bases remaining between them. The CDR3 has 14 residues. This CDR3 reads CASSSAEPPYEQYF. For the CDR3, the DNA is TGTGCCAGCAGCTCGGCCGAACCGCCCTACGAGCAGTACTTC. Full variable domain (remainder filled in from reference TRBV7-9 and TRBJ2-7): DTGVSQNPRHKITKRGQNVTFRCDPISEHNRLYWYRQTLGQGPEFLTYFQNEAQLEKSRLLSDRFSAERPKGSFSTLEIQRTEQGDSAMYLCASSSAEPPYEQYFGPGTRLTVT.

In its sample, this clone was seen many times. The genes are TRBV11-2 and TRBJ2-3, with 7 bases that match TRBD1. Germline CDR1 and CDR2: SGHAT and FQNNGV. The CDR3 has 12 residues. Losses at the gene ends were 5 bases for V and 9 bases for J; bases not matched to a gene: 5. This chain's CDR3 is CASSTRGQTQYF. Written as DNA, the CDR3 is TGTGCCAGCAGCACCCGGGGACAGACGCAGTATTTT. Full variable domain (outside the CDR3, taken from reference TRBV11-2 and TRBJ2-3): EAGVAQSPRYKIIEKRQSVAFWCNPISGHATLYWYQQILGQGPKLLIQFQNNGVVDDSQLPKDRFSAERLKGVDSTLKIQPAKLEDSAVYLCASSTRGQTQYFGPGTRLTVL.

This sequence joins TRBV7-3 and TRBJ2-3; 8 bases are a match to TRBD2. This CDR3 spans 16 amino acids. V trimming: 2 bases; J trimming: 5 bases; junction bases outside the gene matches: 9. CDR1 and CDR2 from the germline V gene are SGHTA and FQGTGA. The CDR3 loop is CASSLGPSGPGDTQYF. In DNA, the CDR3 is TGTGCCAGCAGCTTAGGGCCTAGCGGGCCGGGAGATACGCAGTATTTT.

The chain joins TRBV11-2 to TRBJ2-5; 7 bases are shared with TRBD2. Germline CDR1 reads SGHAT; CDR2 reads FQNNGV. Trimming cost V 2 bases and J 5 bases; bases outside gene matches: 11. This CDR3 comprises 16 residues. The CDR3 spells CASSLRPAGSWETQYF. The CDR3 DNA reads as TGTGCCAGCAGCTTAAGGCCAGCGGGGTCGTGGGAGACCCAGTACTTC.

The chain is built from TRBV28 and TRBJ2-1; TRBD1 or TRBD2 may be the D gene (6 bases each). The germline V and J ends were trimmed by 7 bases and 2 bases, with 15 bases remaining between them. The CDR3 is made up of 15 amino acids. Per germline, CDR1 MDHEN and CDR2 SYDVKM. CDR3: CASTLGGRAYNEQFF. CDR3 DNA: TGTGCCAGCACCCTAGGGGGGCGGGCCTACAATGAGCAGTTCTTC.

The genes are TRBV4-2 and TRBJ2-5, with 16 bases identical to TRBD2. Germline CDR1 and CDR2: LGHNA and YNFKEQ. V gave up 4 bases and J gave up 3 bases; unmatched junction bases: 8. This CDR3 has 18 residues. In DNA, the CDR3 is TGTGCCAGCAGCCCCCGGGGACTAGCGGGAGGGGAAGAAGAGACCCAGTACTTC. Translation: CASSPRGLAGGEEETQYF.

The V and J genes are TRBV6-5 and TRBJ2-3; TRBD1 might be the D (5 bases). CDR3 length: 15 amino acids. Germline V gives CDR1 MNHEY, CDR2 SVGAGI. V was cut by 5 bases and J by 7 bases, with 19 bases left in between. The DNA of the CDR3 is TGTGCCAGCAGTGGGGCGGCGTCTCGGGCTTATACGCAGTATTTT. Residues: CASSGAASRAYTQYF.

The chain couples TRBV10-3 to TRBJ2-7, with D unresolved. CDR1 and CDR2 from the germline V gene are ENHRY and SYGVKD. Trimming left V 8 bases short and J 0 bases short, with 8 bases between. The CDR3 extends over 12 amino acids. CDR3 nucleotides: TGTGCCATCTCGGGCAGCTCCTACGAGCAGTACTTC. Protein product: CAISGSSYEQYF.

This sequence joins TRBV2 and TRBJ2-4; weak D call: TRBD2 (5 bases). Trimming pared 4 bases from V and 1 base from J, leaving 14 bases between. The CDR3 has 16 residues. Germline V gives CDR1 SNHLY, CDR2 FYNNEI. The CDR3 region is CASSGPYSSAKNIQYF. CDR3 nucleotides: TGTGCCAGCAGTGGTCCCTACTCTAGCGCCAAAAACATTCAGTACTTC.

V and J are TRBV5-5 and TRBJ1-2; D gene unclear. Germline loops: CDR1 SGHKS, CDR2 YYEKEE (reference sequence). V shed 3 bases and J shed 6 bases, with 12 bases lying between them. The CDR3 has 13 amino acids. The DNA of the CDR3 is TGTGCCAGCAGCTCCCCGGACGGCGATGGCTACACCTTC. This sequence encodes CASSSPDGDGYTF.

As for this clone: This likely stems from a read error, as it lies one base from a far larger clone. Other DNA sequences within the sample encode an identical CDR3. CDR3 amino acids: CASSEIRVNTEAFF. The CDR3 DNA is TGTGCCAGCAGTGAGATACGAGTGAACACTGAAGCTTTCTTT. The J gene is TRBJ1-1, the V gene TRBV2; D ambiguous. Trimming pared 3 bases from V and 0 bases from J, leaving 8 bases between. The CDR3 length is 14 residues. Germline V gene data show CDR1 as SNHLY and CDR2 as FYNNEI.

The chain has TRBV19 and TRBJ2-2; 10 bases line up with TRBD1. Germline CDR1 reads LNHDA; CDR2 reads SQIVND (reference sequence). The CDR3 consists of 18 residues. V gave up 5 bases and J gave up 5 bases; unmatched junction bases: 14. The CDR3 DNA is TGTGCCAGTAGTGTCAGACAGGGGGCTGGTCGGCGGACCGGGGAGCTGTTTTTT. It yields the protein CASSVRQGAGRRTGELFF.

This chain uses TRBV27 with TRBJ2-3; D gene uncertain. The CDR3 runs 12 residues. Trimming removed 6 bases from V and 8 bases from J, with 12 bases in between. Per germline, CDR1 MNHEY and CDR2 SMNVEV (reference sequence). The CDR3 sequence is CASSTGGGTQYF. In DNA, the CDR3 is TGTGCCAGCAGCACGGGTGGCGGTACGCAGTATTTT.

This clone was counted between two and nine times. This chain's CDR3 is CASSFSRDSYEQYF. The CDR3 coding sequence is TGTGCCAGCAGTTTTAGCAGGGACTCCTACGAGCAGTACTTC. The chain carries TRBV27 and TRBJ2-7, with a tentative D call TRBD1 (5 bases). Trimming took off 3 bases at V and 0 bases at J, with 9 bases between the two ends. This CDR3 region has 14 residues. The V gene's germline CDR1 is MNHEY and CDR2 SMNVEV (reference sequence).